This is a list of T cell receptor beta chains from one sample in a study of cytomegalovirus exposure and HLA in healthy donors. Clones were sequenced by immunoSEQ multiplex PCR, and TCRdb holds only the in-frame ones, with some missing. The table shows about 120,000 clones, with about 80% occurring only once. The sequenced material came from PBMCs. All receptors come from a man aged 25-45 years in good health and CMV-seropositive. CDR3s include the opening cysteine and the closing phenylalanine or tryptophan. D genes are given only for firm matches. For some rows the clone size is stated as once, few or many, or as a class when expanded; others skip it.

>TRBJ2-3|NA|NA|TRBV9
CASSWFGGTDTQYF
TGTGCCAGCAGCTGGTTCGGGGGCACAGATACGCAGTATTTT
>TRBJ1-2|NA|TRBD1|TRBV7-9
CASSLVGTGFAYTF
TGTGCCAGCAGCTTAGTTGGGACAGGGTTTGCCTACACCTTC
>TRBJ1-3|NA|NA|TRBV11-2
CASSLELTIYF
TGTGCCAGCAGCTTAGAACTAACCATATATTTT
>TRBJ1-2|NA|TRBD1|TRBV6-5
CASSSGQGARENGYTF
TGTGCCAGCAGTTCGGGACAGGGGGCAAGAGAAAATGGCTACACCTTC
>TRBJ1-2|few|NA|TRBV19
CASSITSPDSTRPNYGYTF
TGTGCCAGTAGTATAACGTCACCGGACAGCACGCGGCCCAACTATGGCTACACCTTC
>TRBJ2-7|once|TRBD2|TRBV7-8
CASSFSSGAYEQYF
TGTGCCAGCAGCTTCTCTAGCGGGGCCTACGAGCAGTACTTC
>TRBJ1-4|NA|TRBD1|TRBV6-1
CASSNPGQSNEKLFF
TGTGCCAGCAGTAACCCGGGACAGTCTAATGAAAAACTGTTTTTT
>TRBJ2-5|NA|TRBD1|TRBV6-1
CASHYRGRETQYF
TGTGCCAGCCACTACAGGGGGCGGGAGACCCAGTACTTC
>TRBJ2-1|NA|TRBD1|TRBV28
CASSPDRVTYNEQFF
TGTGCCAGCAGTCCCGACAGGGTGACCTACAATGAGCAGTTCTTC
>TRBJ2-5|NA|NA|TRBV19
CASSTLAGIGETQYF
TGTGCCAGTAGTACTCTTGCGGGAATCGGGGAGACCCAGTACTTC
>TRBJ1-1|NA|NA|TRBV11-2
CASTRTENTEAFF
TGTGCCAGCACCCGGACAGAGAACACTGAAGCTTTCTTT
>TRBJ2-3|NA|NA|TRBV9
CASSVSPTPDADTQYF
TGTGCCAGCAGCGTATCTCCGACACCCGACGCAGATACGCAGTATTTT
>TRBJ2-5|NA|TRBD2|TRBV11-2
CASSSRTSGGETQYF
TGTGCCAGCAGCTCTCGCACTAGCGGGGGTGAGACCCAGTACTTC
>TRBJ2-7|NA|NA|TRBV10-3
CAISDLDRTKVEQYF
TGTGCCATCAGTGATCTGGACAGGACTAAGGTAGAGCAGTACTTC
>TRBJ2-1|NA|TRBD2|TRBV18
CASSGSSGAYNEQFF
TGTGCCAGCTCAGGCTCTAGCGGGGCCTACAATGAGCAGTTCTTC
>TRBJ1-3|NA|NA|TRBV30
CAWSGQGSLSGNTIYF
TGTGCCTGGAGTGGCCAGGGGTCCCTCTCTGGAAACACCATATATTTT
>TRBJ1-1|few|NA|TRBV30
CAWRTGAGSTEAFF
TGTGCCTGGAGGACTGGGGCAGGATCCACTGAAGCTTTCTTT
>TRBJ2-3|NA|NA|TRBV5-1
CASSLGSYTDTQYF
TGCGCCAGCAGTTTGGGATCCTACACAGATACGCAGTATTTT
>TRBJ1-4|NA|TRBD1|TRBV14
CASSQDWTGGREKLFF
TGTGCCAGCAGCCAAGACTGGACAGGGGGAAGGGAAAAACTGTTTTTT
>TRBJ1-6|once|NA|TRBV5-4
CASSTGDLYNSPLHF
TGTGCCAGCAGCACGGGGGACCTCTATAATTCACCCCTCCACTTT
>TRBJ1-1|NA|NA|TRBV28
CASSSLQDGDNPEAFF
TGTGCCAGCAGTTCACTACAAGATGGGGACAATCCTGAAGCTTTCTTT
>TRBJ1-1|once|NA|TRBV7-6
CASRASNTEAFF
TGTGCCAGCAGGGCTTCGAACACTGAAGCTTTCTTT
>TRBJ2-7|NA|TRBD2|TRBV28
CASSLFLSGGPAYEQYF
TGTGCCAGCAGTTTGTTCCTTTCGGGAGGGCCAGCCTACGAGCAGTACTTC
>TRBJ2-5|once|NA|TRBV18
CASSPAYQETQYF
TGTGCCAGCTCACCAGCGTACCAAGAGACCCAGTACTTC
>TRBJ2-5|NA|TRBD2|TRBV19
CATAREGGTQYF
TGTGCCACCGCCAGGGAGGGAGGGACCCAGTACTTC
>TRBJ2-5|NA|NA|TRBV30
CAWNRGLQETQYF
TGTGCCTGGAACAGAGGGTTGCAAGAGACCCAGTACTTC
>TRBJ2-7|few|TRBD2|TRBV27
CASSLLAGGLEQYF
TGTGCCAGCAGTTTATTAGCGGGAGGACTCGAGCAGTACTTC
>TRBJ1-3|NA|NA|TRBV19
CASSIMAGSGNTIYF
TGTGCCAGTAGTATTATGGCGGGCTCTGGAAACACCATATATTTT
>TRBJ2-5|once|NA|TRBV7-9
CASSFDTETQYF
TGTGCCAGCAGCTTTGACACAGAGACCCAGTACTTC
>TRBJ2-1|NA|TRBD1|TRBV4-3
CASSQYRGRNEQFF
TGCGCCAGCAGCCAATACAGGGGACGTAATGAGCAGTTCTTC